What follows is one T cell receptor (beta chain) and its context. The antigen is undetermined. An end of the junction does not agree with germline; a read error may underlie this. The CDR3 contains 16 residues. The germline V gene encodes CDR1 MRHNA and CDR2 SNTAGT. The data derive from a study of graft-versus-host responses after intestinal transplantation. General study points: In recipient marrow, GvH clones were found, and some appeared first in ileum or blood. Early post-transplant falls in HvG clones accompanied the peak levels of circulating GvH clones.

This table comes from immunoSEQ multiplex PCR, and its TCRdb copy is limited to in-frame clones, with some not included. The sample holds about 86,000 clones, about nine tenths seen once. V and J are TRBV6-4 and TRBJ2-3; 9 nucleotides match TRBD2. Sample: unstimulated CD4+ T cells sorted from spleen or lymph node cells, taken before transplant. The receptor's source is a human donor who was the organ donor for an intestinal transplant. The CDR3 coding sequence is TGCGATGATAATCAGGCGGGGGGGCCCCGCACAGATACGCAGTATTTT. Residues: CDDNQAGGPRTDTQYF.